These T cell receptor beta chains were read from a single sample in a study of T cell changes during pregnancy in multiple sclerosis. Profiling relied on immunoSEQ multiplex PCR, and the TCRdb table lists in-frame clones only, not all of them. The sample includes 50,000 or so clones, around 94% seen only once; the top ten take less than 0.4%. Sequenced material: CD4+ T cells from peripheral blood mononuclear cells, taken before pregnancy. Every receptor here comes from a female donor with multiple sclerosis, enrolled in a pregnancy study. Both conserved end residues are part of each CDR3. Each record gives: CDR3 DNA, CDR3 protein, V gene, D gene, clone size, J gene. D genes are given only for firm matches. Rows may omit the clone size; those that give it use once, few, many or a size class.

TGCGCCAGCAGCTTGGTAGGTAGCGGGAATGAGCAGTTCTTC | CASSLVGSGNEQFF | TRBV5-1 | TRBD2 | . | TRBJ2-1
TGTGCCAGCAGTTACTCGACCAGGCCCAATGAAAAACTGTTTTTT | CASSYSTRPNEKLFF | TRBV6-5 | . | . | TRBJ1-4
TGTGCCAGCAGTTCAACTCCCGGGGAGCTGTTTTTT | CASSSTPGELFF | TRBV28 | . | . | TRBJ2-2
TGCGCCAGCAGCCAAGACGGGGTATCGTGGGATACGCAGTATTTT | CASSQDGVSWDTQYF | TRBV4-1 | . | . | TRBJ2-3
TGTGCCAGCAGCTTTTGGGGATTACAGGGTTTCGGGAACACTGAAGCTTTCTTT | CASSFWGLQGFGNTEAFF | TRBV5-6 | . | . | TRBJ1-1
TGTGCCAGCAGTTTTAGACAGCTTAACACCGGGGAGCTGTTTTTT | CASSFRQLNTGELFF | TRBV28 | . | . | TRBJ2-2
TGTGCCAGCAACCCGGGGACTAGCGGGAGGGTAGGTGTCTTC | CASNPGTSGRVGVF | TRBV6-6 | TRBD2 | . | TRBJ2-1
TGTGCCAGCAGCTTGGGGGCTCGCGAAGAGACCCAGTACTTC | CASSLGAREETQYF | TRBV11-2 | . | . | TRBJ2-5
TGTGCCAGCAGAGGGGATTCCTCTGGAAACACCATATATTTT | CASRGDSSGNTIYF | TRBV6-5 | . | . | TRBJ1-3
TGTGCCAGCAGCTTCCGCTCGGGACAGGACACTGAAGCTTTCTTT | CASSFRSGQDTEAFF | TRBV7-9 | TRBD1 | . | TRBJ1-1
TGTGCCAGTAGCAACCGCGGTCGTCAGAACACTGAAGCTTTCTTT | CASSNRGRQNTEAFF | TRBV19 | . | . | TRBJ1-1
TGTGCCAGCACCTACTCCGGGACAGGGCCCTACGAGCAGTACTTC | CASTYSGTGPYEQYF | TRBV5-8 | TRBD1 | . | TRBJ2-7
TGTGCCAGCAGGGCACGGCGGGAGTGGAAAGATACGCAGTATTTT | CASRARREWKDTQYF | TRBV28 | TRBD2 | . | TRBJ2-3
TGTGCCATCAGTGACCCGGGACTAGCGGGAAGGGAGACCCAGTACTTC | CAISDPGLAGRETQYF | TRBV10-3 | TRBD2 | . | TRBJ2-5
TGTGCCAGCAGTTTCTTCAGCGGGAGCCGAAATGAGCAGTTCTTC | CASSFFSGSRNEQFF | TRBV27 | TRBD2 | once | TRBJ2-1
TGCGCCAGCAGCCCGTTAGGGACTAGGGGTATTCGCGGGGAGCTGTTTTTT | CASSPLGTRGIRGELFF | TRBV4-1 | TRBD2 | . | TRBJ2-2
TGTGCCAGCAGCTTCGGGACATCCCGGTCCTACGAGCAGTACTTC | CASSFGTSRSYEQYF | TRBV7-9 | . | once | TRBJ2-7
TGTGCCAGCAAGCTCTCAGCCACTATGAACACTGAAGCTTTCTTT | CASKLSATMNTEAFF | TRBV6-1 | . | . | TRBJ1-1
TGTGCCAGCAGCCGCGGGGGACTAGCGGGCGAGACCCAGTACTTC | CASSRGGLAGETQYF | TRBV7-7 | TRBD2 | . | TRBJ2-5
TGTGCCAGCTCACCGGCAACCGGGACTGTGAACACTGAAGCTTTCTTT | CASSPATGTVNTEAFF | TRBV18 | . | . | TRBJ1-1
TGCGCCAGCGAAGGGGAATCAGGCTACGAGCAGTACTTC | CASEGESGYEQYF | TRBV5-1 | . | . | TRBJ2-7
TGCACCAGCAGGAGGCGTTGTTCACAAAGTCGGGCCAACGTCCTGACTTTC | CTSRRRCSQSRANVLTF | TRBV1 | . | . | TRBJ2-6
TGTGCCAGCAGCGTAGTCTCCGGTACTAGCGGGAGGGACAATGAGCAGTTCTTC | CASSVVSGTSGRDNEQFF | TRBV9 | TRBD2 | . | TRBJ2-1
TGTGCCAGCAGCAGGAGTGGCGGGAGCTCCTACAATGAGCAGTTCTTC | CASSRSGGSSYNEQFF | TRBV9 | TRBD2 | few | TRBJ2-1
TGCAGCGCTGTTAGCCGGGAGTCCAAAAACATTCAGTACTTC | CSAVSRESKNIQYF | TRBV29-1 | . | . | TRBJ2-4
TGTGCCAGCAATCTGGGACTAGGCTACGAGCAGTACTTC | CASNLGLGYEQYF | TRBV2 | TRBD2 | . | TRBJ2-7
TGTGCCAGCAGCTCCGGGACTCAAGAGACCCAGTACTTC | CASSSGTQETQYF | TRBV7-3 | . | . | TRBJ2-5
TGTGCCAGCAGCCCCCGACAGGTCCAAGAGACCCAGTACTTC | CASSPRQVQETQYF | TRBV7-9 | . | . | TRBJ2-5
TGCGCCAGCAGCTTGGTGTCGGGAGGGCGGCACAATGAGCAGTTCTTC | CASSLVSGGRHNEQFF | TRBV5-1 | TRBD2 | . | TRBJ2-1
TGTGCCAGCATTCTTGCGGGAAGAGATTACAATGAGCAGTTCTTC | CASILAGRDYNEQFF | TRBV2 | . | . | TRBJ2-1
TGTGCCAGCACCCGGACAGGGAACGGGGTTGGTGGCTACACCTTC | CASTRTGNGVGGYTF | TRBV28 | TRBD1 | . | TRBJ1-2
TGTGCCAGCAGCGTATCCCCTAGGCTAGTCGCCTCCACAGATACGCAGTATTTT | CASSVSPRLVASTDTQYF | TRBV9 | . | . | TRBJ2-3
TGTGCCAGTAGTCCCGGGACAGGGGGTCCCTACGAGCAGTACTTC | CASSPGTGGPYEQYF | TRBV19 | TRBD1 | . | TRBJ2-7
TGCGCCAGCAGCCAAGACAGGGAGGCCACCTTC | CASSQDREATF | TRBV4-1 | . | once | TRBJ1-2
TGTGCCAGCACCGGAGGACTGGGCGATGAGCAGTTCTTC | CASTGGLGDEQFF | TRBV27 | . | . | TRBJ2-1
TGTGCCAGCAGCTCTGGACAGGGCGTAGCGCTGGGCCCAGATACGCAGTATTTT | CASSSGQGVALGPDTQYF | TRBV5-5 | TRBD1 | . | TRBJ2-3
TGTGCCAGCAGTTACTCGAAGAGCACTGAAGCTTTCTTT | CASSYSKSTEAFF | TRBV6-5 | . | . | TRBJ1-1
TGTGCCAGCAGGGGCAACTCCTACGAGCAGTACTTC | CASRGNSYEQYF | TRBV7-3 | . | . | TRBJ2-7
TGTGCCAGCAGCTCCGAGGCCAGGGGGCGTTTGGAAAACACTGAAGCTTTCTTT | CASSSEARGRLENTEAFF | TRBV7-9 | TRBD1 | . | TRBJ1-1
TGTGCCAGCAGCTTAGCTCAGGGGGCATACAATGAGCAGTTCTTC | CASSLAQGAYNEQFF | TRBV7-9 | TRBD1 | . | TRBJ2-1
TGTGCCAGCAGTCGGACAGGGTCAGGAAACACCATATATTTT | CASSRTGSGNTIYF | TRBV6-6 | TRBD1 | once | TRBJ1-3
TGCGCCAGCAGCTTGGGACAGGGTGGGACTGAAGCTTTCTTT | CASSLGQGGTEAFF | TRBV5-1 | TRBD1 | . | TRBJ1-1
TGTGCCAGCATCGAACACCCGGGAGGGAGGAACACTGAAGCTTTCTTT | CASIEHPGGRNTEAFF | TRBV28 | . | once | TRBJ1-1
TGTGCCAGCTCACCAGCGGGGGCCCCTAACACTGAAGCTTTCTTT | CASSPAGAPNTEAFF | TRBV18 | . | . | TRBJ1-1
TGTGCCAGCAGAGCCACAGGGGTAGGGGGGGAGCTGTTTTTT | CASRATGVGGELFF | TRBV2 | TRBD1 | . | TRBJ2-2
TGCGCCAGCATTGACGGCGGGGGGCCATCTTCGGATACGCAGTATTTT | CASIDGGGPSSDTQYF | TRBV5-1 | TRBD2 | . | TRBJ2-3
TGTGCCAGCAGTCGGTCTAGCGGGAGGGCCATCAATGAGCAGTTCTTC | CASSRSSGRAINEQFF | TRBV2 | TRBD2 | once | TRBJ2-1
TGTGCCAGCAGCTTGGAGGGACTAGGCAATCAGCCCCAGCATTTT | CASSLEGLGNQPQHF | TRBV7-2 | . | . | TRBJ1-5
TGTGCCAGCAAGCAGGGCCTCCCTTACGAGCAGTACTTC | CASKQGLPYEQYF | TRBV2 | . | . | TRBJ2-7
TGTGCCAGCAGTCGTCTAGGCCCACTCTCCTACGAGCAGTACTTC | CASSRLGPLSYEQYF | TRBV2 | . | . | TRBJ2-7
TGTGCCAGCAGCCCCGGGAGGAACTATGGCTACACCTTC | CASSPGRNYGYTF | TRBV14 | . | . | TRBJ1-2
TGTGCCAGCAGTTTCCGAAGCGTCGGGGAGAACACTGAAGCTTTCTTT | CASSFRSVGENTEAFF | TRBV6-5 | . | . | TRBJ1-1
TGTGCCAGCAGTTTTGGGATTGCGGGAGGTACCCAAGAGACCCAGTACTTC | CASSFGIAGGTQETQYF | TRBV27 | TRBD2 | . | TRBJ2-5
TGTGCCAGCAGCTTGGCTTGGCCGATATCGAACACTGAAGCTTTCTTT | CASSLAWPISNTEAFF | TRBV5-6 | . | . | TRBJ1-1
TGTGCCAGTAGTGATCCCTTGGGACAGGTTCACACCGGGGAGCTGTTTTTT | CASSDPLGQVHTGELFF | TRBV19 | TRBD1 | . | TRBJ2-2
TGTGCCAGCAAAACGGGGTCCGGCAATCAGCCCCAGCATTTT | CASKTGSGNQPQHF | TRBV6-1 | . | . | TRBJ1-5
TGTGCCAGCAGCGAGGGGGGGGAAGAGACCCAGTACTTC | CASSEGGEETQYF | TRBV28 | . | once | TRBJ2-5
TGTGCCAGCAGCATTACCGGGGAGGCGGATACGCAGTATTTT | CASSITGEADTQYF | TRBV5-4 | . | . | TRBJ2-3
TGTGCCAGCAGTCCCTCAACTTCTGTCTATGGCTACACCTTC | CASSPSTSVYGYTF | TRBV6-1 | . | . | TRBJ1-2
TGCAGCGTTGAAGAAGGCGGGGCAGACACTGAAGCTTTCTTT | CSVEEGGADTEAFF | TRBV29-1 | . | . | TRBJ1-1